This is a list of T cell receptor beta chains from one sample in a study of cytomegalovirus exposure and HLA in healthy donors. Measured with immunoSEQ multiplex PCR; TCRdb has only the in-frame clones, and not every one. The repertoire includes 150,000 to 200,000 clones, more than 65% of them detected once, and around 6.1% sits in the top ten. Sequenced: PBMCs. The receptors shown here come from a woman between 25 and 40 years old in good health and CMV-seropositive. Both conserved end residues are part of each CDR3. D genes are given only for firm matches. Where a row states a size, it is once, few, many or the class of an expanded clone; other rows omit it.

>NA|NA|TRBV10-1|TRBJ2-7
TGCGCCAGCAGTGAGTTGGTCACAGCAAGGCAGTACTTC
CASSELVTARQYF
>NA|TRBD2|TRBV9|TRBJ2-7
TGTGCCAGCAGCGTTCGGGGGGACCGATACGAGCAGTACTTC
CASSVRGDRYEQYF
>NA|TRBD2|TRBV7-2|TRBJ2-7
TGTGCCAGCAGCTGGAGCGGGGGAACCTCCGAGCAGTACTTC
CASSWSGGTSEQYF
>NA|NA|TRBV28|TRBJ1-5
TGTGCCAGCAGTTTAAGGCGGCAGTATAGCAATCAGCCCCAGCATTTT
CASSLRRQYSNQPQHF
>NA|NA|TRBV10-1|TRBJ2-7
TGCGCCAGCAGCGACGGACTCCGGGTCTACGAGCAGTACTTC
CASSDGLRVYEQYF
>NA|NA|TRBV5-4|TRBJ2-3
TGTGCCAGCAGCGGCCGGTCCGGGGGCACAGATACGCAGTATTTT
CASSGRSGGTDTQYF
>NA|TRBD1|TRBV27|TRBJ1-5
TGTGCCAGCAGTTCCGGGACAGATCAGCCCCAGCATTTT
CASSSGTDQPQHF
>few|NA|TRBV27|TRBJ2-7
TGTGCCGCCGGGGGACCTGGAGCTGTCCCCTCCTACGAGCAGTACTTC
CAAGGPGAVPSYEQYF
>NA|TRBD1|TRBV2|TRBJ1-5
TGTGCCAGCAGGGTTGGACAGGGATTCAATCAGCCCCAGCATTTT
CASRVGQGFNQPQHF
>NA|NA|TRBV6-1|TRBJ2-7
TGTGCCAGCAGTGATCACTACAAGCTTTACGAGCAGTACTTC
CASSDHYKLYEQYF
>NA|TRBD1|TRBV7-9|TRBJ1-2
TGTGCCAGCAGCTTAGCGACGGGCAGGGGGCTGGTTGGCTACACCTTC
CASSLATGRGLVGYTF
>NA|TRBD1|TRBV7-9|TRBJ1-6
TGTTCCAGCAGCTCGACCGTACAGGGGAATAATTCACCCCTCCACTTT
CSSSSTVQGNNSPLHF
>NA|NA|TRBV7-2|TRBJ2-6
TGTGCCAGCAGCCCTAGGGACATTAGCATGAGTGGCTGGGCCAACGTCCTGACTTTC
CASSPRDISMSGWANVLTF
>NA|TRBD2|TRBV10-2|TRBJ2-1
TGCGCCAGCAGAAGAAACCATAGCGGGGGGCCCCCCTTCTTC
CASRRNHSGGPPFF
>NA|NA|TRBV10-2|TRBJ1-1
TGCGCCAGCGCGGGAACTGAAGCTTTCTTT
CASAGTEAFF
>NA|NA|TRBV29-1|TRBJ2-3
TGCAGCGTTGGACAGCCTAGCACAGATACGCAGTATTTT
CSVGQPSTDTQYF
>NA|TRBD1|TRBV5-1|TRBJ1-2
TGCGCCAGCAGCTTGGAGGGGACAGACTATGGCTACACCTTC
CASSLEGTDYGYTF
>NA|NA|TRBV19|TRBJ1-2
TGTGCCAGTAGTATACAGGGGTCTACAACGCGTGGCTACACCTTC
CASSIQGSTTRGYTF
>few|TRBD2|TRBV11-3|TRBJ2-3
TGTGCCAGCAGCTTCGGGACTAGTGCCGAATGGGATACGCAGTATTTT
CASSFGTSAEWDTQYF
>NA|NA|TRBV6-1|TRBJ2-7
TGTGCCAGCATGCGGGGAGAGCAGTACTTC
CASMRGEQYF
>NA|NA|TRBV28|TRBJ2-1
TGTGCCAGCAGTCCCCTAGCGCGCTTGGGGCAGTTCTTC
CASSPLARLGQFF
>NA|NA|TRBV6-1|TRBJ1-1
TGTGCCAGCATTAAAGGGGTTCAGAACACTGAAGCTTTCTTT
CASIKGVQNTEAFF
>NA|NA|TRBV5-1|TRBJ2-1
TGCGCCAGCAGCTCCCTGGGACGGGGGACCCACAATGAGCAGTTCTTC
CASSSLGRGTHNEQFF
>NA|TRBD1|TRBV6-5|TRBJ1-4
TGTGCCAGCAGTTATTGGACAGGGGATGAAAAACTGTTTTTT
CASSYWTGDEKLFF
>NA|NA|TRBV5-4|TRBJ2-1
TGTGCCAGCAGCCCTAAACTAGCCCCCTACAATGAGCAGTTCTTC
CASSPKLAPYNEQFF
>NA|NA|TRBV5-6|TRBJ1-3
TGTGCCAGCAGCCGTCGGGACACTTCTGGAAACACCATATATTTT
CASSRRDTSGNTIYF
>NA|TRBD1|TRBV2|TRBJ1-4
TGTGCCAGCAGTACAGGGGGAGAAAAACTGTTTTTT
CASSTGGEKLFF
>NA|TRBD2|TRBV15|TRBJ2-1
TGTGCCACCAGCAGATCCAGGGAGGTAGCGGGGGCAGGGAATGAGCAGTTCTTC
CATSRSREVAGAGNEQFF
>NA|NA|TRBV10-2|TRBJ2-7
TGCGCCAGCAGTAGACGGGGAATTACTTACGAGCAGTACTTC
CASSRRGITYEQYF
>NA|NA|TRBV7-9|TRBJ2-7
TGTGCCACGGGGGGGACAGGGTACGAGCAGTACTTC
CATGGTGYEQYF
>few|TRBD2|TRBV25-1|TRBJ2-1
TGTGCCAGCAGTGAGAATATAGCGGGAGGGCCAAGGGAGCAGTTCTTC
CASSENIAGGPREQFF
>NA|NA|TRBV23-1|TRBJ2-7
TGCGCCAGCAGTCTATCCGACAAGACGAGAGCCTTCGAGCAGTACTTC
CASSLSDKTRAFEQYF
>once|NA|TRBV7-9|TRBJ2-2
TGTGCCAGCAGCTTAGCCGCACAGGGACCCGGGGACGGGGAGCTGTTTTTT
CASSLAAQGPGDGELFF
>NA|NA|TRBV5-4|TRBJ2-1
TGTGCCAGCAGCTTGTCGTTCTCCTACAATGAGCAGTTCTTC
CASSLSFSYNEQFF
>few|NA|TRBV19|TRBJ1-5
TGTGCCAGTATGGTCCGGGACACCCATCAGCCCCAGCATTTT
CASMVRDTHQPQHF
>NA|TRBD1|TRBV7-9|TRBJ2-2
TGTGCCAGCAGCTTAGGGGGGAACAGGGGATTCACCGGGGAGCTGTTTTTT
CASSLGGNRGFTGELFF